Listed below are T cell receptor beta chains from one sample, sequenced in a study of naive and memory T cell subsets. From the UMI-ligation and nested PCR reads, TCRdb called clonotypes with MiXCR, one entry per CDR3 protein. The sample shows roughly 97,000 distinct CDR3 sequences, around 13% of them seen only once. Sequenced sample: naive CD8+ T cells from blood. The receptors shown here come from a human donor in good health. Both conserved end residues are part of each CDR3. Each record gives: CDR3 length, J gene, D gene, V gene, clone size, CDR3 protein, CDR3 DNA. D genes are given only for firm matches. Rows give clone size only sometimes, using once, few, many, or a class for an expanded clone.

len: 14; j_gene: TRBJ2-7; d_gene: -; v_gene: TRBV12-3/TRBV12-4; abundance: many; CDR3aa: CASSLSADFYEQYF; CDR3nt: TGTGCCAGCAGTTTGAGCGCAGACTTCTACGAGCAGTACTTC
len: 13; j_gene: TRBJ1-1; d_gene: -; v_gene: TRBV20-1; abundance: many; CDR3aa: CSARVQGSGQAFF; CDR3nt: TGCAGTGCTAGAGTACAGGGAAGCGGGCAAGCTTTCTTT
len: 15; j_gene: TRBJ2-1; d_gene: -; v_gene: TRBV5-4; abundance: few; CDR3aa: CASTWSGVGDNEQFF; CDR3nt: TGTGCCAGCACCTGGTCGGGGGTAGGTGACAATGAGCAGTTCTTC
len: 11; j_gene: TRBJ2-1; d_gene: -; v_gene: TRBV20-1; abundance: many; CDR3aa: CSGVSWYEQFF; CDR3nt: TGCAGTGGCGTTAGCTGGTATGAGCAGTTCTTC
len: 15; j_gene: TRBJ2-3; d_gene: -; v_gene: TRBV4-3; abundance: few; CDR3aa: CASSLDKRPPDTQYF; CDR3nt: TGCGCCAGCAGCCTAGACAAACGGCCCCCAGATACGCAGTATTTT
len: 13; j_gene: TRBJ2-5; d_gene: -; v_gene: TRBV4-2; abundance: -; CDR3aa: CASSRGYQETQYF; CDR3nt: TGTGCCAGCAGCCGCGGATACCAAGAGACCCAGTACTTC
len: 14; j_gene: TRBJ1-1; d_gene: TRBD1; v_gene: TRBV7-9; abundance: -; CDR3aa: CASSWGQGDTEAFF; CDR3nt: TGTGCCAGCAGCTGGGGACAGGGGGACACTGAAGCTTTCTTT
len: 17; j_gene: TRBJ2-7; d_gene: TRBD2; v_gene: TRBV4-3; abundance: few; CDR3aa: CASSQDSIGGRLNEQYF; CDR3nt: TGCGCCAGCAGCCAAGATTCCATCGGCGGGAGGCTGAACGAGCAGTACTTC
len: 12; j_gene: TRBJ2-7; d_gene: TRBD2; v_gene: TRBV10-3; abundance: many; CDR3aa: CAIGDPGRTFHF; CDR3nt: TGTGCCATTGGGGACCCCGGGAGGACTTTTCACTTC
len: 18; j_gene: TRBJ2-5; d_gene: TRBD2; v_gene: TRBV13; abundance: -; CDR3aa: CASSLTSGTSVSQETQYF; CDR3nt: TGTGCCAGCAGCCTGACTAGCGGGACTTCCGTAAGCCAAGAGACCCAGTACTTC
len: 14; j_gene: TRBJ2-3; d_gene: -; v_gene: TRBV7-8; abundance: -; CDR3aa: CASSLVSGTDTQYF; CDR3nt: TGTGCCAGCAGCTTAGTCTCAGGGACAGATACGCAGTATTTT
len: 14; j_gene: TRBJ2-7; d_gene: -; v_gene: TRBV4-3; abundance: many; CDR3aa: CASSQEGVGYEQYF; CDR3nt: TGCGCCAGCAGCCAAGAGGGCGTGGGCTACGAGCAGTACTTC
len: 15; j_gene: TRBJ1-5; d_gene: -; v_gene: TRBV12-3/TRBV12-4; abundance: -; CDR3aa: CASSPDRGANQPQHF; CDR3nt: TGTGCCAGCAGCCCCGACCGGGGGGCCAATCAGCCCCAGCATTTT
len: 14; j_gene: TRBJ1-1; d_gene: TRBD1; v_gene: TRBV29-1; abundance: few; CDR3aa: CSVAGQGTNTEAFF; CDR3nt: TGCAGCGTTGCGGGACAGGGAACGAACACTGAAGCTTTCTTT
len: 17; j_gene: TRBJ2-2; d_gene: -; v_gene: TRBV4-1; abundance: -; CDR3aa: CASSQEQGPPNTGELFF; CDR3nt: TGCGCCAGCAGCCAAGAACAGGGCCCCCCGAACACCGGGGAGCTGTTTTTT
len: 14; j_gene: TRBJ2-6; d_gene: -; v_gene: TRBV6-5; abundance: few; CDR3aa: CASSYRAGANVLTF; CDR3nt: TGTGCCAGCAGTTACAGGGCTGGGGCCAACGTCCTGACTTTC
len: 14; j_gene: TRBJ1-1; d_gene: TRBD1; v_gene: TRBV30; abundance: -; CDR3aa: CAWKPGQGFFEAFF; CDR3nt: TGTGCCTGGAAACCGGGACAGGGATTCTTTGAAGCTTTCTTT
len: 15; j_gene: TRBJ1-5; d_gene: TRBD1; v_gene: TRBV7-6; abundance: -; CDR3aa: CASSWGQGAEQPQHF; CDR3nt: TGTGCCAGCAGCTGGGGACAGGGTGCGGAACAGCCCCAGCATTTT
len: 14; j_gene: TRBJ2-7; d_gene: TRBD2; v_gene: TRBV13; abundance: -; CDR3aa: CASSLRTSGHEQYF; CDR3nt: TGTGCCAGCAGCCTTCGGACTAGCGGCCACGAGCAGTACTTC
len: 19; j_gene: TRBJ2-5; d_gene: TRBD2; v_gene: TRBV15; abundance: few; CDR3aa: CATSRANAGDRGGTETQYF; CDR3nt: TGTGCCACCAGCAGAGCCAACGCGGGTGACCGGGGGGGCACTGAGACCCAGTACTTC
len: 14; j_gene: TRBJ1-4; d_gene: -; v_gene: TRBV20-1; abundance: -; CDR3aa: CSAMGSSFNEKLFF; CDR3nt: TGCAGTGCCATGGGCAGCTCCTTTAATGAAAAACTGTTTTTT
len: 12; j_gene: TRBJ2-1; d_gene: -; v_gene: TRBV4-2; abundance: many; CDR3aa: CASSRGWGEQFF; CDR3nt: TGTGCCAGCAGCCGAGGCTGGGGTGAGCAGTTCTTC
len: 12; j_gene: TRBJ1-5; d_gene: -; v_gene: TRBV2; abundance: many; CDR3aa: CATQGPGQPQHF; CDR3nt: TGTGCCACCCAGGGGCCGGGACAGCCCCAGCATTTT
len: 14; j_gene: TRBJ1-4; d_gene: -; v_gene: TRBV13; abundance: -; CDR3aa: CASSLSATNEKLFF; CDR3nt: TGTGCCAGCAGCTTATCTGCAACTAATGAAAAACTGTTTTTT
len: 13; j_gene: TRBJ2-1; d_gene: -; v_gene: TRBV12-3/TRBV12-4; abundance: few; CDR3aa: CASSAGIGNEQFF; CDR3nt: TGTGCCAGCAGCGCGGGAATTGGGAATGAGCAGTTCTTC
len: 16; j_gene: TRBJ2-5; d_gene: TRBD2; v_gene: TRBV2; abundance: many; CDR3aa: CASSEEQRGSQETQYF; CDR3nt: TGTGCCAGCAGTGAAGAGCAGCGGGGGAGTCAAGAGACCCAGTACTTC
len: 14; j_gene: TRBJ1-6; d_gene: TRBD1; v_gene: TRBV5-4; abundance: -; CDR3aa: CASSSDRGGSPLHF; CDR3nt: TGTGCCAGCAGCTCGGACAGGGGGGGCTCACCCCTCCACTTT
len: 15; j_gene: TRBJ1-2; d_gene: -; v_gene: TRBV4-2; abundance: many; CDR3aa: CASSQEDDLGYGYTF; CDR3nt: TGTGCCAGCAGCCAAGAAGACGACCTTGGCTATGGCTACACCTTC
len: 20; j_gene: TRBJ2-6; d_gene: -; v_gene: TRBV5-1; abundance: many; CDR3aa: CASSLAGTPTKSSGANVLTF; CDR3nt: TGCGCCAGCAGCTTGGCCGGGACACCCACTAAGAGCTCTGGGGCCAACGTCCTGACTTTC
len: 13; j_gene: TRBJ2-3; d_gene: TRBD2; v_gene: TRBV2; abundance: few; CDR3aa: CASETSGTDTQYF; CDR3nt: TGTGCCAGCGAGACTAGCGGCACAGATACGCAGTATTTT
len: 14; j_gene: TRBJ2-7; d_gene: -; v_gene: TRBV7-6; abundance: few; CDR3aa: CASSALGQTYEQYF; CDR3nt: TGTGCCAGCAGCGCACTTGGACAGACCTACGAGCAGTACTTC
len: 12; j_gene: TRBJ1-2; d_gene: -; v_gene: TRBV29-1; abundance: many; CDR3aa: CSVEWVADGYTF; CDR3nt: TGCAGCGTTGAGTGGGTAGCGGATGGCTACACCTTC
len: 14; j_gene: TRBJ1-1; d_gene: TRBD1; v_gene: TRBV12-3/TRBV12-4; abundance: many; CDR3aa: CASSLTGDHTEAFF; CDR3nt: TGTGCCAGCAGTCTAACAGGGGACCACACTGAAGCTTTCTTT
len: 14; j_gene: TRBJ2-1; d_gene: TRBD1; v_gene: TRBV24-1; abundance: few; CDR3aa: CATSDPGQNNEQFF; CDR3nt: TGTGCCACCAGTGATCCGGGACAGAACAATGAGCAGTTCTTC
len: 16; j_gene: TRBJ2-1; d_gene: -; v_gene: TRBV7-6; abundance: few; CDR3aa: CASSLLADSSYNEQFF; CDR3nt: TGTGCCAGCAGCTTACTAGCTGATAGCTCCTACAATGAGCAGTTCTTC
len: 12; j_gene: TRBJ1-1; d_gene: -; v_gene: TRBV20-1; abundance: -; CDR3aa: CSARLVGPEAFF; CDR3nt: TGCAGTGCTAGACTTGTGGGGCCTGAAGCTTTCTTT
len: 15; j_gene: TRBJ1-4; d_gene: -; v_gene: TRBV12-3/TRBV12-4; abundance: -; CDR3aa: CASQPGGATNEKLFF; CDR3nt: TGTGCCAGCCAACCGGGGGGTGCAACTAATGAAAAACTGTTTTTT
len: 15; j_gene: TRBJ2-3; d_gene: -; v_gene: TRBV6-1; abundance: -; CDR3aa: CASSEEGGSTDTQYF; CDR3nt: TGTGCCAGCAGTGAAGAAGGCGGTAGCACAGATACGCAGTATTTT
len: 16; j_gene: TRBJ1-4; d_gene: -; v_gene: TRBV14; abundance: -; CDR3aa: CASSQNAQGFNEKLFF; CDR3nt: TGTGCCAGCAGCCAAAATGCTCAAGGGTTTAATGAAAAACTGTTTTTT
len: 15; j_gene: TRBJ2-7; d_gene: -; v_gene: TRBV27; abundance: many; CDR3aa: CASSLMRGLKYEQYF; CDR3nt: TGTGCCAGCAGTTTAATGAGGGGACTGAAATACGAGCAGTACTTC
len: 16; j_gene: TRBJ1-1; d_gene: TRBD1; v_gene: TRBV7-9; abundance: few; CDR3aa: CASSFGQGGVDTEAFF; CDR3nt: TGTGCCAGCAGCTTCGGACAGGGGGGGGTGGACACTGAAGCTTTCTTT
len: 19; j_gene: TRBJ2-4; d_gene: -; v_gene: TRBV13; abundance: many; CDR3aa: CASSQGLPSLIKAKNIQYF; CDR3nt: TGTGCCAGCAGCCAGGGACTTCCATCCCTAATTAAAGCCAAAAACATTCAGTACTTC
len: 13; j_gene: TRBJ1-6; d_gene: TRBD1; v_gene: TRBV27; abundance: -; CDR3aa: CASSSGTGLALHF; CDR3nt: TGTGCCAGCAGTTCCGGGACAGGGTTGGCCCTCCACTTT
len: 16; j_gene: TRBJ2-1; d_gene: TRBD2; v_gene: TRBV10-3; abundance: -; CDR3aa: CAISESSGGPYNEQFF; CDR3nt: TGTGCCATCAGTGAGTCATCGGGAGGGCCTTACAATGAGCAGTTCTTC
len: 14; j_gene: TRBJ1-6; d_gene: -; v_gene: TRBV25-1; abundance: -; CDR3aa: CASTLGRINSPLHF; CDR3nt: TGTGCCAGCACTCTGGGGCGTATTAATTCACCCCTCCACTTT
len: 15; j_gene: TRBJ2-3; d_gene: -; v_gene: TRBV7-3; abundance: many; CDR3aa: CASSLLGLSTDTQYF; CDR3nt: TGTGCCAGCAGCTTACTTGGGCTAAGCACAGATACGCAGTATTTT
len: 14; j_gene: TRBJ2-1; d_gene: -; v_gene: TRBV4-3; abundance: few; CDR3aa: CASSPSATGNEQFF; CDR3nt: TGCGCCAGCAGCCCCTCAGCGACGGGCAATGAGCAGTTCTTC
len: 16; j_gene: TRBJ1-1; d_gene: TRBD1; v_gene: TRBV7-9; abundance: -; CDR3aa: CASSLPLGTGVTEAFF; CDR3nt: TGTGCCAGCAGCCTCCCCCTTGGGACAGGGGTCACTGAAGCTTTCTTT
len: 16; j_gene: TRBJ2-4; d_gene: -; v_gene: TRBV29-1; abundance: many; CDR3aa: CSDELGRSLAKNIQYF; CDR3nt: TGCAGCGATGAACTTGGTCGATCCCTAGCCAAAAACATTCAGTACTTC
len: 14; j_gene: TRBJ1-2; d_gene: -; v_gene: TRBV4-3; abundance: few; CDR3aa: CASSQVMYGHGYTF; CDR3nt: TGCGCCAGCAGCCAAGTAATGTACGGACATGGCTACACCTTC
len: 16; j_gene: TRBJ1-1; d_gene: -; v_gene: TRBV6-5; abundance: -; CDR3aa: CASSYFPRLKNTQAFF; CDR3nt: TGTGCCAGCAGTTACTTCCCGAGACTCAAGAACACTCAAGCTTTCTTT
len: 15; j_gene: TRBJ2-7; d_gene: -; v_gene: TRBV2; abundance: -; CDR3aa: CASSGVVWGDYEQYF; CDR3nt: TGTGCCAGCAGTGGAGTAGTCTGGGGAGACTACGAGCAGTACTTC
len: 16; j_gene: TRBJ1-5; d_gene: -; v_gene: TRBV14; abundance: once; CDR3aa: CASRAQGQYLNQPQHF; CDR3nt: TGTGCCAGCAGGGCTCAAGGGCAATACCTCAATCAGCCCCAGCATTTT
len: 17; j_gene: TRBJ2-7; d_gene: -; v_gene: TRBV4-2; abundance: few; CDR3aa: CASSQDVPTLSSYEQYF; CDR3nt: TGTGCCAGCAGCCAAGATGTTCCTACATTATCTTCCTACGAGCAGTACTTC
len: 17; j_gene: TRBJ2-5; d_gene: -; v_gene: TRBV2; abundance: -; CDR3aa: CASRIYSVRGGLNSQYF; CDR3nt: TGTGCCAGCAGAATTTATAGCGTGAGAGGGGGGCTAAACTCCCAGTACTTC
len: 15; j_gene: TRBJ1-4; d_gene: TRBD1; v_gene: TRBV5-5; abundance: -; CDR3aa: CASSLAGQDPEKLFF; CDR3nt: TGTGCCAGCAGCTTGGCTGGACAGGACCCTGAAAAACTGTTTTTT
len: 15; j_gene: TRBJ2-3; d_gene: -; v_gene: TRBV29-1; abundance: -; CDR3aa: CSVPPPAGSPDTQYF; CDR3nt: TGCAGCGTCCCCCCGCCGGCCGGGAGCCCAGATACGCAGTATTTT
len: 14; j_gene: TRBJ1-6; d_gene: -; v_gene: TRBV13; abundance: many; CDR3aa: CASSSTGPRSPLHF; CDR3nt: TGTGCCAGCAGCAGTACGGGTCCGAGGTCACCCCTCCACTTT
len: 15; j_gene: TRBJ2-5; d_gene: -; v_gene: TRBV18; abundance: many; CDR3aa: CASSPSETFQETQYF; CDR3nt: TGTGCCAGCTCACCATCAGAGACCTTCCAAGAGACCCAGTACTTC
len: 11; j_gene: TRBJ2-1; d_gene: -; v_gene: TRBV6-2/TRBV6-3; abundance: -; CDR3aa: CASSFPGRQFF; CDR3nt: TGTGCCAGCAGTTTTCCGGGACGGCAGTTCTTC